This is a list of T cell receptor beta chains from one sample in a study of T cells in Graves' hyperthyroidism and ophthalmopathy. From the multiplex PCR reads, TCRdb called clonotypes with MiXCR, one entry per CDR3 protein. The sample yields approximately 600,000 distinct CDR3 sequences, less than 25% seen once. The sequenced sample consisted of blood. These receptors originate from a man in his thirties or forties with Graves' ophthalmopathy. The CDR3 runs from the conserved cysteine through the conserved F or W. The order of the fields is J gene, CDR3 length, V gene, CDR3 protein.

TRBJ1-2 14 TRBV2 CAASPEGLGYGYTF
TRBJ1-2 15 TRBV6-1 CASSWDAGRNYGYTF
TRBJ2-5 17 TRBV20-1 CSAAGQDLSFVQETQYF
TRBJ2-7 14 TRBV9 CASSEGTGRYEQYF
TRBJ2-2 15 TRBV2 CASSEAPSGTGELFF
TRBJ1-2 13 TRBV28 CASSLVRSDGYTF
TRBJ2-7 16 TRBV28 CASSITMGPSSYEQYF
TRBJ2-2 18 TRBV6-2/TRBV6-3 CASSRHGRGEPNTGELFF
TRBJ2-1 15 TRBV20-1 CSATAQGWRGNEQFF
TRBJ2-7 15 TRBV20-1 CSARELGRQAHEQYF
TRBJ1-3 15 TRBV6-1 CASSSDRASGNTIYF
TRBJ1-2 18 TRBV7-8 CASSLATGTPSTYYGYTF
TRBJ2-2 15 TRBV11-2 CASNPGLADTGELFF
TRBJ1-5 13 TRBV6-1 CASSTMGNQPQHF
TRBJ2-1 12 TRBV9 CASSVDPNEQFF
TRBJ2-3 12 TRBV3-1 CASSQTTDTQYF
TRBJ2-7 14 TRBV12-3/TRBV12-4 CASSFIEGGYEQYF
TRBJ2-3 14 TRBV12-3/TRBV12-4 CASSLFEGADTQYF
TRBJ1-2 16 TRBV7-2 CASSLQRDRGLYGYTF
TRBJ1-1 13 TRBV6-2/TRBV6-3 CASSSGTGNTAFF
TRBJ2-1 16 TRBV19 CASSTSGTSIHNEQFF
TRBJ2-3 17 TRBV5-1 CASSLEPPGGLDDTQYF
TRBJ2-1 14 TRBV27 CASLSSRGNNEQFF
TRBJ2-6 17 TRBV4-1 CASSQPGRSSGANVLTF
TRBJ2-1 15 TRBV7-9 CASSSLADINNEQFF
TRBJ1-4 15 TRBV7-9 CASSSPGPGGEKLFF
TRBJ1-2 14 TRBV28 CASRRSGLDYGYTF
TRBJ2-1 14 TRBV11-2 CASSQGGAYNEQFF
TRBJ1-1 15 TRBV10-3 CAISGGQGGNTEAFF
TRBJ2-4 16 TRBV28 CASSRGTRTAKNIQYF
TRBJ2-1 15 TRBV27 CASSLGSEGLPSWFF
TRBJ2-7 11 TRBV27 CASSPGAEQYF
TRBJ2-7 14 TRBV20-1 CSARRTGGNYEQYF
TRBJ1-1 17 TRBV3-1 CASSQAPGQGVNTEAFF